The entry below gives a single TCR beta chain sequence along with its context. Its specificity is unknown. V was clipped by 4 bases and J by 10 bases, with 14 bases between them. CDR3 length: 14 residues. Per the germline V gene, CDR1 is MGHDK and CDR2 is SYGVNS. The data were taken from a study of CD8+ T cells in alopecia areata. Background on the study: Tofacitinib administration to treated patients was oral, at 5 to 10 mg twice daily. Study-wide points: Affected lesional scalp, above all in alopecia totalis/universalis, was more clonal than normal scalp. Mice showed clearer TCR sharing than patients did, a gap that was possibly HLA-related. Normal skin contains resident alphabeta T cells, and these are also sequenced in scalp samples.

Isolated RNA was reverse transcribed into cDNA used as the sequencing template. Sequenced by immunoSEQ multiplex PCR; TCRdb stores in-frame clones only, minus some. The top ten clones hold around 10% of a sample with 160,000 or so clones, about 72% of them seen once. The material sequenced was CD8+ T cells sorted from blood, taken at week 0. This chain joins TRBV25-1 and TRBJ1-6; possible D gene TRBD1, 6 bases. This sequence was found in a human donor with alopecia areata. The CDR3 loop is CASSVKGGRSPLHF. The DNA of the CDR3 is TGTGCCAGCAGTGTTAAGGGGGGCAGGTCACCCCTCCACTTT.